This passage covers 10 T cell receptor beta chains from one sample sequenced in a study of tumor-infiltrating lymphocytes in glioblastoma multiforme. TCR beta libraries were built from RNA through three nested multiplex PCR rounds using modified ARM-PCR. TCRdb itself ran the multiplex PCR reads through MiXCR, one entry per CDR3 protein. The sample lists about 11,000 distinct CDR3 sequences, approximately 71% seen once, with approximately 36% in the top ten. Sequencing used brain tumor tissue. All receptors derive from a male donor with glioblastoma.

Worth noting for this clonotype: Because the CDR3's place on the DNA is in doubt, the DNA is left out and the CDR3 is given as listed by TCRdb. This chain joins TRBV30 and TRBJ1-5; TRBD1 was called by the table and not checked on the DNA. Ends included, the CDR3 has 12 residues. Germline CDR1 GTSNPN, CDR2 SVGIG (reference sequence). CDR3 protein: CAWGRGNQPQPF.

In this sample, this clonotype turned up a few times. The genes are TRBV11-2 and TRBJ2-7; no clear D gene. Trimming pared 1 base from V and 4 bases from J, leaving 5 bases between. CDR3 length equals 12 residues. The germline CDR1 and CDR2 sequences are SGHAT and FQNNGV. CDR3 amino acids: CASSLGLYEQYF. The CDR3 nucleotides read TGTGCCAGCAGCTTAGGGCTATACGAGCAGTACTTC.

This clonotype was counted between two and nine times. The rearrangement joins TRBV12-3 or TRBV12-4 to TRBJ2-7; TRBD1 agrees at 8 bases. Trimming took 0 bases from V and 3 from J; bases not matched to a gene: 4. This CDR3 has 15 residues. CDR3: CASSLAFGTGYEQYF. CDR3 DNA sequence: TGTGCCAGCAGTTTAGCGTTTGGGACAGGCTACGAGCAGTACTTC.

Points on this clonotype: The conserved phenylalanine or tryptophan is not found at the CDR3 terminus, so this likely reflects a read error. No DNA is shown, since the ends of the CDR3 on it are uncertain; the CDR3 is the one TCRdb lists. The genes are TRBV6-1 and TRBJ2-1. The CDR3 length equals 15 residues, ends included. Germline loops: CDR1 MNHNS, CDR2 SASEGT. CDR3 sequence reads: CASSEEVVVYNEQSL.

CDR3 in DNA: TGTGCCAGCAGCTTAGAAGGGGGGGACGAGCAGTTCTTC. Translation: CASSLEGGDEQFF. The V gene is TRBV11-2, the J gene TRBJ2-1, with D maybe TRBD2 (7 bases). Germline CDR1 SGHAT, CDR2 FQNNGV. The CDR3 contains 13 residues. Trimming removed 0 bases at V and 10 bases at J, with 10 bases between.

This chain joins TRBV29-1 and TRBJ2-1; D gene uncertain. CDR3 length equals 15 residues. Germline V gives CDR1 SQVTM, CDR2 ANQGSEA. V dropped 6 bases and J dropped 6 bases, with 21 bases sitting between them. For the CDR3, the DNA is TGCAGCGTCGAGCCGGGCCCCGAGACCTCCAATGAGCAGTTCTTC. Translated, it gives CSVEPGPETSNEQFF.

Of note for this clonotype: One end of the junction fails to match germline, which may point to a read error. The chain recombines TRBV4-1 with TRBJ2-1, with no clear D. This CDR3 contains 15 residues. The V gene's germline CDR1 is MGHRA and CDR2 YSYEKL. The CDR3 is CASSQEETPFNEQFF. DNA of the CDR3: TGCGCCAGCAGTCAAGAAGAAACACCCTTTAATGAGCAGTTCTTC.

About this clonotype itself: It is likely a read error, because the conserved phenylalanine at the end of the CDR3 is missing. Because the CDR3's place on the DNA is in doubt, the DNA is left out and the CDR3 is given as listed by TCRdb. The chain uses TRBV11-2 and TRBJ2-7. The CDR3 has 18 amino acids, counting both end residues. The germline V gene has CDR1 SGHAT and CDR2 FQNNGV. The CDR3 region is CSNSTFRHRGPRLLRAVL.

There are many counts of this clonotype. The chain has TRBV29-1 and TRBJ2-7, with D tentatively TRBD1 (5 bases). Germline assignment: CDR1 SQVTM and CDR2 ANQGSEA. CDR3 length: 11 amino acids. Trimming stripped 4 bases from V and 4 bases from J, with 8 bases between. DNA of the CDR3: TGCAGCGTTGTTAGGGGTTACGAGCAGTACTTC. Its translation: CSVVRGYEQYF.

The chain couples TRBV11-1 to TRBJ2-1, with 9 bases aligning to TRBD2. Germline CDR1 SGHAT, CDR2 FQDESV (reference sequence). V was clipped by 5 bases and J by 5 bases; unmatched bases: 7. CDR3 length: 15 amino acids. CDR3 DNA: TGTGCCAGCAGCCTAAGCGGGGGGCTAAACAATGAGCAGTTCTTC. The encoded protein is CASSLSGGLNNEQFF.